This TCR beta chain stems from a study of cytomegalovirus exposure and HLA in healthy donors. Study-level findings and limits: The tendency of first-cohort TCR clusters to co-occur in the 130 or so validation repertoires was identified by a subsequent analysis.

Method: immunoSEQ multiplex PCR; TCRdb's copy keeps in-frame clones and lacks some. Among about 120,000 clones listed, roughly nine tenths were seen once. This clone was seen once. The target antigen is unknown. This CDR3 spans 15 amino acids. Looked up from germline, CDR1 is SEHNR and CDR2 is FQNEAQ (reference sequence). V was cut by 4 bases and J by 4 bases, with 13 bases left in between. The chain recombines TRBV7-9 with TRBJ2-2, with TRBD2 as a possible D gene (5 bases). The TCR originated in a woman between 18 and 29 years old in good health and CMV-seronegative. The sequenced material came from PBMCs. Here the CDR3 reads CASSSSFAGTGELFF. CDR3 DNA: TGTGCCAGCAGCTCAAGTTTTGCGGGCACCGGGGAGCTGTTTTTT.